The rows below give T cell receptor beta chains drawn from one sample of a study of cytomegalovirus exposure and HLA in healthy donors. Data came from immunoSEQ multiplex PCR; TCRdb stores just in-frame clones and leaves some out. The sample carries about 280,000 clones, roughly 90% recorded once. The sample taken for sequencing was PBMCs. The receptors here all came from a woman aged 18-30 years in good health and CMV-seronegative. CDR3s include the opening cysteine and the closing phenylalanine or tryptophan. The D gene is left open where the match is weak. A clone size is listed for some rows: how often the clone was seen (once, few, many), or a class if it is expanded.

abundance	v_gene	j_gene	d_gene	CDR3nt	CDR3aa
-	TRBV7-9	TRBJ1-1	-	TGTGCCAGCAGCTTGTCGGGACACAACACTGAAGCTTTCTTT	CASSLSGHNTEAFF
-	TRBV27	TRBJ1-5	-	TGTGCCAGCAGTCTTCGGGGAGCCAGCAATCAGCCCCAGCATTTT	CASSLRGASNQPQHF
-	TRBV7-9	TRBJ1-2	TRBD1	TGTTCCAGCGTCGCGGGGGACAGGGATCTCACCTTC	CSSVAGDRDLTF
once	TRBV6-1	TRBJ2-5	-	TGTGCCAGCAGCTTACAGGGGGGGTTTGGAGAGACCCAGTACTTC	CASSLQGGFGETQYF
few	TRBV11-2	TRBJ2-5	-	TGTGCCAGCAGCCGGGATCGACAAGAGACCCAGTACTTC	CASSRDRQETQYF
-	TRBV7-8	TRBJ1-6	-	TGTGCCAGCAGCTTAGTGCAGGCGTCAAATTCCCCCCTCCACTTT	CASSLVQASNSPLHF
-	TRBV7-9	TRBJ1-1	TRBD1	TGTGCCAGCAGCTACCGACAGGGACAGAACACTGAAGCTTTCTTT	CASSYRQGQNTEAFF
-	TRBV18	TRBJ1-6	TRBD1	TGTGCCAGCTCACCACGTCCCAGGGGGGAGAATTCACCCCTCCACTTT	CASSPRPRGENSPLHF
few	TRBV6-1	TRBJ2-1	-	TGTGCCAGCAGTGTGGCGGGGAGCTACAATGAGCAGTTCTTC	CASSVAGSYNEQFF
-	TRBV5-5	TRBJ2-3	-	TGTGCCAGCAGCCATCCGCAACAGGACACGCAGTATTTT	CASSHPQQDTQYF
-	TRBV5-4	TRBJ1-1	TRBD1	TGTGCCAGCAGCTTGTCGGCAGGGACAGGGAACACTGAAGCTTTCTTT	CASSLSAGTGNTEAFF
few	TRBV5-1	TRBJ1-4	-	TGCGCCAGCAGCTTGGATTCCGGGAATAATGAAAAACTGTTTTTT	CASSLDSGNNEKLFF
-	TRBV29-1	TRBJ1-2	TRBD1	TGCAGCGCCACCCCTGGGACAGCCGCTAACTATGGCTACACCTTC	CSATPGTAANYGYTF
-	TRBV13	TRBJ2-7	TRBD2	TGTGCCAGCAGCTTCGGACTAGCGGCCTCCTACGAGCAGTACTTC	CASSFGLAASYEQYF
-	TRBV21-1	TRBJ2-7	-	TGTGCCAGCAGCAAAGAAGGGAGAGGTCTCCCTAGGGAGCAGTACTTC	CASSKEGRGLPREQYF
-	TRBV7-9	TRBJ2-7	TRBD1	TGTTCCAGCAGCCGGGGACAGCCGCCCTACGAGCAGTACTTC	CSSSRGQPPYEQYF
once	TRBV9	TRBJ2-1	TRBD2	TGTGCCAGCAGCGTAACGGGGGGATGGGACAATGAGCAGTTCTTC	CASSVTGGWDNEQFF
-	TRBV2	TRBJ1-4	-	TGTGCCAGCTCGTGGGTGGAGGGAAAACTGTTTTTT	CASSWVEGKLFF
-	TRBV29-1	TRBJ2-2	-	TGCAGCGTTGAAGGGCTTCTGGGGCACCACACCGGGGAGCTGTTTTTT	CSVEGLLGHHTGELFF
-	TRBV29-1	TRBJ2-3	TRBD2	TGCAGCGTGCCCACTAGCGGGGTCACAGATACGCAGTATTTT	CSVPTSGVTDTQYF
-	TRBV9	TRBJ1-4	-	TGTGCCAGCAGCCCACGCGGGGAAACTAATGAAAAACTGTTTTTT	CASSPRGETNEKLFF
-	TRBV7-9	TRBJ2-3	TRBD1	TGTGCCAGCAGCCGACCGGGACAGAGCACAGATACGCAGTATTTT	CASSRPGQSTDTQYF
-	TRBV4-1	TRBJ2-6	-	TGCGCCAGCAGCCAGGGGGGCTCTGGGGCCAACGTCCTGACTTTC	CASSQGGSGANVLTF
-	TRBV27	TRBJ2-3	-	TGTGCCACCCACGGACTCCTGACCACAGATACGCAGTATTTT	CATHGLLTTDTQYF
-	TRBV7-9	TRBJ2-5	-	TGTGCCAGCAGCTCCGACAAGTACCAAGAGACCCAGTACTTC	CASSSDKYQETQYF
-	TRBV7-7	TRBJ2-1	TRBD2	TGTGCTAGCAGCTTGGGACTAGCGGGGGATAAGCAGTTCTTC	CASSLGLAGDKQFF
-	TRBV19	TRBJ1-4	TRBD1	TGTGCCAGTAGTATTAACCTGGGGACAGACCGCAATGAAAAACTGTTTTTT	CASSINLGTDRNEKLFF
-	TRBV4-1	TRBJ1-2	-	TGCGCCAGCAGCCAAACGCGGGACGGGTATGGCTACACCTTC	CASSQTRDGYGYTF
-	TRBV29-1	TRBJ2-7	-	TGCAGCGTTGAAAAAGAGGGGACCGGGACTTGGTCCTACGAGCAGTACTTC	CSVEKEGTGTWSYEQYF
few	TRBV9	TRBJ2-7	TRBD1	TGTGCCAGCAGCTACTCTTCCGACAGGGGCGGAAACGAGCAGTACTTC	CASSYSSDRGGNEQYF
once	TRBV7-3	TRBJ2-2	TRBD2	TGTGCCAGCAGCTTACGGGGGGTGAACACCGGGGAGCTGTTTTTT	CASSLRGVNTGELFF
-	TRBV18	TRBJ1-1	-	TGTGCCAGCTCACCGATGGGGGCTCAGTACACTGAAGCTTTCTTT	CASSPMGAQYTEAFF
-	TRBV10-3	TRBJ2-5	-	TGTGCCACCAGTGAGTCGAACTACCAAGAGACCCAGTACTTC	CATSESNYQETQYF
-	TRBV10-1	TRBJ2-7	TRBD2	TGCGCCAGCTCCCCGGGGGGGCGTACATACGAGCAGTACTTC	CASSPGGRTYEQYF
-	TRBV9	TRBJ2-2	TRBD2	TGTGCCAGCAGCGTAGGAGGCCTAGCGGGGATCACCGGGGAGCTGTTTTTT	CASSVGGLAGITGELFF
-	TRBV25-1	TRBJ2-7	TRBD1	TGTGCCAGCAGTAGACAGGGTAGATTCTACGAGCAGTACTTC	CASSRQGRFYEQYF
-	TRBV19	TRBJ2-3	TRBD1	TGTGCCAGTAAGGACAGGGGGTTTGGGACAGATACGCAGTATTTT	CASKDRGFGTDTQYF
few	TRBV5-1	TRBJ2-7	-	TGCGCCAGCAGCCGACAGCTTTTTAACGAGCAGTACTTC	CASSRQLFNEQYF
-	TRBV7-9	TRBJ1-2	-	TGTTCCAGCAACGACGTGGGGGGAAGTGGCTACACCTTC	CSSNDVGGSGYTF
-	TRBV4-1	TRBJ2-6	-	TGCGCCAGCAGCCAACAGACTTCTGGGGCCAACGTCCTGACTTTC	CASSQQTSGANVLTF
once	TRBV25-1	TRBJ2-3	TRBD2	TGTGCCAGCGGAAGACCAAGCGGGGGCACAGATACGCAGTATTTT	CASGRPSGGTDTQYF
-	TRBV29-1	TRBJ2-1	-	TGCAGCGTTGGTTGGCGGGTCAGGTCCTACAATGAGCAGTTCTTC	CSVGWRVRSYNEQFF
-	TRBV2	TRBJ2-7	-	TGTGCCAGCATCGACCCCGGGGATCTCCGGGCCTACGAGCAGTACTTC	CASIDPGDLRAYEQYF
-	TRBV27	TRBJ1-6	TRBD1	TGTGCCAGCAGTTCAAACCGGGACAGTAAAAATTCACCCCTCCACTTT	CASSSNRDSKNSPLHF
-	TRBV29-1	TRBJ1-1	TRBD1	TGCAGCGTTGAGAATCCCGGGACAGGGGGAACTGAAGCTTTCTTT	CSVENPGTGGTEAFF
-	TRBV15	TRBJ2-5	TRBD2	TGTGCCACCAGCTTACCCGGGACTAGCGGGGGGCGGACCCAGTACTTC	CATSLPGTSGGRTQYF
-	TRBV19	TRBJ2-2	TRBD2	TGTGCCAGTAGTCAGCGGGGAGGGGTGAACACCGGGGAGCTGTTTTTT	CASSQRGGVNTGELFF
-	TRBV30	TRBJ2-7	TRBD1	TGTGCCTGGAGCGTACAGGGGCCCCTCCGCGAGCAGTACTTC	CAWSVQGPLREQYF
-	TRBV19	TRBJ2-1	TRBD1	TGTGCCAGTAGTATTATGACAGGGACCTACAATGAGCAGTTCTTC	CASSIMTGTYNEQFF
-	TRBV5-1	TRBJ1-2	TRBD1	TGCGCCAGCAGCTTGGGTGAACAGGGGGTCTATGGCTACACCTTC	CASSLGEQGVYGYTF
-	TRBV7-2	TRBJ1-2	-	TGTGCCAGCAGCTTAAATCGGAGGGGCGCCGGCGATGGCTACACCTTC	CASSLNRRGAGDGYTF
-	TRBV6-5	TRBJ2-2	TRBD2	TGTGCCAGCAGTTACTTTGCGGGGGGGACCGGGGAGCTGTTTTTT	CASSYFAGGTGELFF
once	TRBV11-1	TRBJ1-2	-	TGTGCCAGCAGCTCCGGGCGGGGGCAGAGATATGGCTACACCTTC	CASSSGRGQRYGYTF
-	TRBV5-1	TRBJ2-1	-	TGCGCCAGCAGCTTGGCAACTCCAGAGCAGTTCTTC	CASSLATPEQFF
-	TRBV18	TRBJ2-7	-	TGTGCCAGCTCACCGACCGGGACAATACTTCACTTC	CASSPTGTILHF
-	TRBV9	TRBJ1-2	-	TGTGCCAGCACCAGGGCTAACTATGGCTACACCTTC	CASTRANYGYTF
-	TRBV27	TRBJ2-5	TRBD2	TGTGCCAGCAGTCCGCAGACTAGCGGGGGGCCGGAAATTGAGAACTTC	CASSPQTSGGPEIENF
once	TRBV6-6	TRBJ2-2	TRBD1	TGTGCCAGCAGTCAACGGGACAGGAACACCGGGGAGCTGTTTTTT	CASSQRDRNTGELFF
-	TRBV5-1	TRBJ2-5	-	TGCGCCAGCAGCTCGGAGGGACAGCCCCAAGAGACCCAGTACTTC	CASSSEGQPQETQYF